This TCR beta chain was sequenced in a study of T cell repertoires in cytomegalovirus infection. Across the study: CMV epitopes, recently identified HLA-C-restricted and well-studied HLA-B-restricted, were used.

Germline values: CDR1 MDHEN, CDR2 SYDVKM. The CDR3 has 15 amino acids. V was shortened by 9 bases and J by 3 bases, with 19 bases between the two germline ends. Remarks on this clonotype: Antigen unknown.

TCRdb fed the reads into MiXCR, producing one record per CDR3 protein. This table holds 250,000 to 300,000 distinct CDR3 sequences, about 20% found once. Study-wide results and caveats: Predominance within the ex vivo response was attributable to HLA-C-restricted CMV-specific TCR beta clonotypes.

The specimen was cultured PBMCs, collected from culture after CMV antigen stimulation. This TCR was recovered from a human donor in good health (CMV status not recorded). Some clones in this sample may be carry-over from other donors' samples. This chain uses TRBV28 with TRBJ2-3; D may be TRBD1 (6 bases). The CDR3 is CASSLAPGETDTQYF. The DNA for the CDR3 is TGTGCCAGTTCTCTTGCCCCAGGGGAAACAGATACGCAGTATTTT.